The following is a TCR beta chain sequence with its context. The antigen is undetermined. It was with 60 Vbeta and 13 Jbeta primers that the PCR ran. Libraries were prepared by immunoSEQ multiplex PCR; TCRdb keeps only in-frame clonotypes and omits some of them. The table includes over 200,000 clones, 85% detected once. The data originate from a study of cytomegalovirus exposure and HLA in healthy donors. The CDR3 spans 16 residues. CDR1 is SEHNR, CDR2 FQNEAQ, per germline (reference sequence). Trimming shortened V by 2 bases and J by 0 bases, and 11 bases separated the two germline ends. Overall study findings and caveats: Associated with cytomegalovirus, according to the listing, were 150 to 200 TCR beta chains.

Source material: PBMCs. The sequence derives from a human donor in good health. This rearrangement joins TRBV7-9 to TRBJ2-1; D is unclear. The CDR3 DNA reads as TGTGCCAGCAGCTTAAGGCCGGCTAGCTCCTACAATGAGCAGTTCTTC. It codes for CASSLRPASSYNEQFF.